A selection of T cell receptor beta chains follows, all from one sample in a study of blood T cell repertoires in COVID-19. Sequenced by immunoSEQ multiplex PCR; TCRdb stores in-frame clones only, minus some. The table records about 230,000 clones, 70% to 90% of them present only once. The material sequenced was PBMCs or T cells enriched from blood (not recorded which). These receptors were collected from a woman in her thirties or forties with acute COVID-19. The CDR3 runs from the conserved cysteine through the conserved F or W. Fields, in order: V gene, J gene, clone size, D gene, CDR3 protein, CDR3 DNA. The D gene is left open where the match is weak. Size is stated for part of the rows, as once, few or many counts, or as a class when the clone is expanded.

v_call: TRBV23-1; j_call: TRBJ2-3; clone_size: -; d_call: -; cdr3_aa: CASSQDIRSGTDTQYF; cdr3_nt: TGCGCCAGCAGTCAAGACATACGGTCGGGCACAGATACGCAGTATTTT
v_call: TRBV6-6; j_call: TRBJ1-3; clone_size: -; d_call: TRBD1; cdr3_aa: CASSPRGTGRLGNTIYF; cdr3_nt: TGTGCCAGCAGTCCGCGAGGGACAGGTAGGCTTGGAAACACCATATATTTT
v_call: TRBV6-1; j_call: TRBJ1-6; clone_size: -; d_call: -; cdr3_aa: CASSDGQLLHF; cdr3_nt: TGTGCCAGCAGTGATGGGCAACTCCTCCACTTT
v_call: TRBV2; j_call: TRBJ2-5; clone_size: -; d_call: TRBD2; cdr3_aa: CASRPGTSGWGETQYF; cdr3_nt: TGTGCCAGCAGACCCGGGACTAGCGGGTGGGGAGAGACCCAGTACTTC
v_call: TRBV6-2/TRBV6-3; j_call: TRBJ2-7; clone_size: -; d_call: TRBD1; cdr3_aa: CASSFGDRSYEQYF; cdr3_nt: TGTGCCAGCAGTTTTGGGGACAGATCCTACGAGCAGTACTTC
v_call: TRBV5-4; j_call: TRBJ2-3; clone_size: -; d_call: TRBD2; cdr3_aa: CASSFPGGLAGGPTDTQYF; cdr3_nt: TGTGCCAGCAGCTTTCCTGGGGGACTAGCGGGAGGGCCCACAGATACGCAGTATTTT
v_call: TRBV11-2; j_call: TRBJ2-1; clone_size: -; d_call: -; cdr3_aa: CASSLDGTPYNEQFF; cdr3_nt: TGTGCCAGCAGCTTAGATGGGACTCCTTACAATGAGCAGTTCTTC
v_call: TRBV24-1; j_call: TRBJ1-5; clone_size: -; d_call: -; cdr3_aa: CATQDTGRNQPQHF; cdr3_nt: TGTGCCACGCAAGACACAGGGCGGAATCAGCCCCAGCATTTT
v_call: TRBV4-1; j_call: TRBJ2-3; clone_size: once; d_call: TRBD1; cdr3_aa: CASSQGWGQAWSDTQYF; cdr3_nt: TGCGCCAGCAGCCAAGGATGGGGACAGGCCTGGTCAGATACGCAGTATTTT
v_call: TRBV9; j_call: TRBJ2-4; clone_size: -; d_call: TRBD2; cdr3_aa: CASSVASGSLGQVGNIQYF; cdr3_nt: TGTGCCAGCAGCGTGGCTAGCGGGAGTCTGGGGCAAGTGGGAAACATTCAGTACTTC
v_call: TRBV19; j_call: TRBJ2-1; clone_size: -; d_call: TRBD2; cdr3_aa: CASSLTSGYNEQFF; cdr3_nt: TGTGCCAGTAGCCTGACTAGCGGCTACAATGAGCAGTTCTTC
v_call: TRBV7-2; j_call: TRBJ2-7; clone_size: -; d_call: TRBD1; cdr3_aa: CASSLSRDRGNEQYF; cdr3_nt: TGTGCCAGCAGCTTAAGCCGGGACAGGGGGAACGAGCAGTACTTC
v_call: TRBV24-1; j_call: TRBJ1-2; clone_size: -; d_call: -; cdr3_aa: CATSDLAVPPGHGGYTF; cdr3_nt: TGTGCCACCAGTGATTTAGCGGTCCCTCCAGGCCACGGGGGCTACACCTTC
v_call: TRBV1; j_call: TRBJ1-3; clone_size: -; d_call: -; cdr3_aa: CTSSQDSFRGLTGNTIYF; cdr3_nt: TGCACCAGCAGCCAAGATTCTTTCAGGGGGCTAACTGGAAACACCATATATTTT